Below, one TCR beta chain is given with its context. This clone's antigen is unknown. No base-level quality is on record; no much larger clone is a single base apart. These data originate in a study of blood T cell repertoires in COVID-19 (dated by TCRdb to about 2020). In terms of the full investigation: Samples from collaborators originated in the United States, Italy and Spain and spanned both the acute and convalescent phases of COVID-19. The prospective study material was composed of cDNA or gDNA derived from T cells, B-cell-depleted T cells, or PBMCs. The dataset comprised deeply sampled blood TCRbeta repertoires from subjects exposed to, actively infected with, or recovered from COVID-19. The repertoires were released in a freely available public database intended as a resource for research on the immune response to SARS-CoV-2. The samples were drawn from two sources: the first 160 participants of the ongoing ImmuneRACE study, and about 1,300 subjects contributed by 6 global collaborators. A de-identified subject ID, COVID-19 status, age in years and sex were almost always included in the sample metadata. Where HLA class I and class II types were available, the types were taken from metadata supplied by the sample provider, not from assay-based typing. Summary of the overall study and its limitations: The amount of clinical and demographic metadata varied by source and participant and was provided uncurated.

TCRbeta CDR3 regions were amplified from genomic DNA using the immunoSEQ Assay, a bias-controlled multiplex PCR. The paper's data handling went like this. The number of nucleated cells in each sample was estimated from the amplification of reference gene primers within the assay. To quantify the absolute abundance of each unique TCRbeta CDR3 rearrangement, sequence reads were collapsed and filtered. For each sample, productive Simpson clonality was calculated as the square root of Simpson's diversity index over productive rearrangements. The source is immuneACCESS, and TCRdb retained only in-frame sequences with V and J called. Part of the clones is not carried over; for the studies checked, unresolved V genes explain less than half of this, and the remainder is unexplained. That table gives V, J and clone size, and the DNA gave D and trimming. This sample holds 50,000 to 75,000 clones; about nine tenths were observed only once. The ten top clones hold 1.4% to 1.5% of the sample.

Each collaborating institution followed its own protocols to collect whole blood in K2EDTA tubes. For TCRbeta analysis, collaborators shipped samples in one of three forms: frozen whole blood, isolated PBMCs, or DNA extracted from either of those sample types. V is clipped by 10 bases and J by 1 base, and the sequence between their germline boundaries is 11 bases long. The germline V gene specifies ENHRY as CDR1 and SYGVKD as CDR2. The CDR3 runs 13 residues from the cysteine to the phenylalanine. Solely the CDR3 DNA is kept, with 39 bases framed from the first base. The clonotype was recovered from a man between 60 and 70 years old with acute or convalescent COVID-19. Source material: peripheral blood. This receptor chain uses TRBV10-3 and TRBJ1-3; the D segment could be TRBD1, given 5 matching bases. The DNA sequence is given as TGTGCCAGCGGGGGGAGTTCTGGAAACACCATATATTTT. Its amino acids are CASGGSSGNTIYF.